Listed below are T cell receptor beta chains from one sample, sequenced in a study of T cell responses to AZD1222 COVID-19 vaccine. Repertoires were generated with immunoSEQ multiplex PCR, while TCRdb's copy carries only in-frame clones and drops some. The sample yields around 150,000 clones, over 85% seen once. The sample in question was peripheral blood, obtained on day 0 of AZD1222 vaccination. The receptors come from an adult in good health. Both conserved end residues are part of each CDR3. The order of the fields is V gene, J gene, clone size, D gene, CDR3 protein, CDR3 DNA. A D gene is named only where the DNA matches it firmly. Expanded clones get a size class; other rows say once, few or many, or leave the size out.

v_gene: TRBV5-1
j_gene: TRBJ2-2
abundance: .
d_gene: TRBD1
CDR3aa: CASSSTGNSNTGELFF
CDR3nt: TGCGCCAGCAGCTCGACAGGGAATTCGAACACCGGGGAGCTGTTTTTT

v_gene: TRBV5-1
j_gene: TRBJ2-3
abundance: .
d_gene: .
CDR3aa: CASSLVWGGTDTQYF
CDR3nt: TGCGCCAGCAGCTTGGTGTGGGGGGGCACAGATACGCAGTATTTT

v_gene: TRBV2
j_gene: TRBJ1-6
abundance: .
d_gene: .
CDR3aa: CASRAPSGGSPLHF
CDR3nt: TGTGCCAGCAGGGCCCCTTCGGGGGGATCACCCCTCCACTTT

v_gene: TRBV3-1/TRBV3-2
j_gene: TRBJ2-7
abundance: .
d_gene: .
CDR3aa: CASRDSGISGGLYF
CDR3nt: TGTGCCAGCAGAGATTCCGGGATCTCAGGGGGACTGTATTTC

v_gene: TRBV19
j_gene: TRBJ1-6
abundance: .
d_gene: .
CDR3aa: CASSILDRDAGRPLHF
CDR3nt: TGTGCCAGTAGTATATTAGACCGGGACGCCGGGAGGCCCCTCCACTTT

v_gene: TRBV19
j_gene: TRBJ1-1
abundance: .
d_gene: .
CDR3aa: CASSISLYTEAFF
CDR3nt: TGTGCCAGTAGTATTTCGCTATACACTGAAGCTTTCTTT

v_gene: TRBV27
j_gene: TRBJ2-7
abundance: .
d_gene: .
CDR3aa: CASSWMGEQYF
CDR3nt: TGTGCCAGCAGTTGGATGGGCGAGCAGTACTTC

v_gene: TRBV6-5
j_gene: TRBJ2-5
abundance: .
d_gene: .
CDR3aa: CASSYSRTQQETQYF
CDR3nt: TGTGCCAGCAGTTACTCGCGGACACAACAAGAGACCCAGTACTTC

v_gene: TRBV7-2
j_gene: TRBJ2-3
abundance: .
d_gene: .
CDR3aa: CASSQFGGTQYF
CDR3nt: TGTGCCAGCAGCCAGTTCGGGGGTACGCAGTATTTT

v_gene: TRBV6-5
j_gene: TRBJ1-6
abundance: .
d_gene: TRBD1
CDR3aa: CASSWETGASPLHF
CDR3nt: TGTGCCAGCAGTTGGGAGACAGGGGCTTCACCCCTCCACTTT

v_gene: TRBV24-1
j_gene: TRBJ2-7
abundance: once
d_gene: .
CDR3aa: CATSEGATYEQYF
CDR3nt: TGTGCCACCAGTGAGGGGGCTACCTACGAGCAGTACTTC

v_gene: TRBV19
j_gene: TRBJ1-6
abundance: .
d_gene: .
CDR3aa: CASTLDRKGFSYNSPLHF
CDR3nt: TGTGCCAGTACCCTCGACAGGAAGGGGTTCTCCTATAATTCACCCCTCCACTTT

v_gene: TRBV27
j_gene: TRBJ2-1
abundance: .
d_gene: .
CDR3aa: CASMGSYNEQFF
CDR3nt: TGTGCCAGCATGGGCTCCTACAATGAGCAGTTCTTC

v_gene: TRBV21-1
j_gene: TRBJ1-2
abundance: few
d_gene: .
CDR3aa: CASTQDRERYTF
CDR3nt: TGTGCCAGCACGCAGGACAGGGAGCGCTACACCTTC

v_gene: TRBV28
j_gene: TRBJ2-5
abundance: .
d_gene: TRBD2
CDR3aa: CASIGLAGMTETQYF
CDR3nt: TGTGCCAGCATCGGACTAGCGGGGATGACAGAGACCCAGTACTTC

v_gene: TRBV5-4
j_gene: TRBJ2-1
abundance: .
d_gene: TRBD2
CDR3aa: CASSWGTSGYNEQFF
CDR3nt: TGTGCCAGCAGCTGGGGGACTAGCGGATACAATGAGCAGTTCTTC

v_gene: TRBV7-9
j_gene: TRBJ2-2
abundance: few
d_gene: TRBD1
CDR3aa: CASSSPRGGSSTGELFF
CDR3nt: TGTGCCAGCAGCTCCCCCCGAGGGGGCTCGAGCACCGGGGAGCTGTTTTTT

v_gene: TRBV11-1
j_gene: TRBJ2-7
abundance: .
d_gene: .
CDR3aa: CASSRRFRGDSYEQYF
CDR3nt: TGTGCCAGCAGCCGCCGGTTTCGTGGGGACTCCTACGAGCAGTACTTC

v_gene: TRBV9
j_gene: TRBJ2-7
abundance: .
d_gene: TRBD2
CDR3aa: CASPHTGASGDQRNEQYF
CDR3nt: TGTGCCAGCCCTCATACCGGGGCTAGCGGAGATCAAAGGAACGAGCAGTACTTC

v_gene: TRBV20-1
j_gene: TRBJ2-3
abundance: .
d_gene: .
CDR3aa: CSGAGADTQYF
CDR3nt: TGCAGTGGCGCCGGGGCAGATACGCAGTATTTT

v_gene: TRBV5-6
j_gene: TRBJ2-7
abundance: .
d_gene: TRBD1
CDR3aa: CASSFGTGSYEQYF
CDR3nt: TGTGCCAGCAGCTTTGGGACAGGTTCCTACGAGCAGTACTTC

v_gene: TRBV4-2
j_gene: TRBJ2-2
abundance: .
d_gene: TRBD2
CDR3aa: CASSQVIIAGENTGELFF
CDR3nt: TGTGCCAGCAGCCAAGTAATAATAGCGGGAGAGAACACCGGGGAGCTGTTTTTT

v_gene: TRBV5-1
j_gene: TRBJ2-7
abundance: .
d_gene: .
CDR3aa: CASSLGTASYEQYF
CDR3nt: TGCGCCAGCAGCTTGGGGACAGCATCCTACGAGCAGTACTTC

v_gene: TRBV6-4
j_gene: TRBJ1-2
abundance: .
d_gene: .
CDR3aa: CASSDSEANYGYTF
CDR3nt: TGTGCCAGCAGTGACTCGGAAGCTAACTATGGCTACACCTTC

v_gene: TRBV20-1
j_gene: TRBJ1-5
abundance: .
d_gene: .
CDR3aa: CSASGGGYQPQHF
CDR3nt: TGCAGTGCTAGTGGTGGGGGATATCAGCCCCAGCATTTT

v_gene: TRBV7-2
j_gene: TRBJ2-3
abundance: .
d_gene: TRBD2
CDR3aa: CASSQAGTSGSDTQYF
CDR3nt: TGTGCCAGCAGCCAAGCCGGGACTAGCGGATCAGATACGCAGTATTTT

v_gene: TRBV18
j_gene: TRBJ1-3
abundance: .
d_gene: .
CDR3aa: CASSVRREGSGNTIYF
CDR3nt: TGTGCCAGCTCAGTGCGACGCGAAGGCTCTGGAAACACCATATATTTT

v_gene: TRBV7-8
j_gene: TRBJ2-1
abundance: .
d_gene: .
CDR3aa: CASSFGLEYNEQFF
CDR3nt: TGTGCCAGCAGCTTTGGACTCGAGTACAATGAGCAGTTCTTC

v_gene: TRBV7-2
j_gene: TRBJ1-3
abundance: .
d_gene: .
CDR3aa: CASSPFYRRTGNTIYF
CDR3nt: TGTGCCAGCAGCCCTTTTTACAGGAGAACTGGAAACACCATATATTTT

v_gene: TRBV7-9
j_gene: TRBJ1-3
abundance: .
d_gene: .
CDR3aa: CASRAAGLAGNTIYF
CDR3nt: TGTGCCAGCAGAGCTGCGGGACTTGCTGGAAACACCATATATTTT

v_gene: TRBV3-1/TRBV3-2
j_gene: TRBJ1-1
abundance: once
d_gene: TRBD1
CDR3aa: CASTQRDRSEAFF
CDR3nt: TGTGCCAGCACACAGAGGGACAGGAGCGAAGCTTTCTTT

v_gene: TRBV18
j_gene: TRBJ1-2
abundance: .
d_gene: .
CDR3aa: CASSPQEADGYTF
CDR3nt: TGTGCCAGCTCACCACAGGAGGCCGATGGCTACACCTTC

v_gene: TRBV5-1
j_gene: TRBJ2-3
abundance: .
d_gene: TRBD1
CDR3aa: CASSARDRGPDTQYF
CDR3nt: TGCGCCAGCAGCGCCCGGGACAGGGGGCCAGATACGCAGTATTTT

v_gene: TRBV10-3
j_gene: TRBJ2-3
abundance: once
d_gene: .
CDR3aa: CAISRGTPQNTDTQYF
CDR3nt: TGTGCCATCAGTCGAGGGACACCTCAAAACACAGATACGCAGTATTTT

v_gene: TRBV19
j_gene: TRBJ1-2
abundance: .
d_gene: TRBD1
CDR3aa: CASSPRGQGNYGYTF
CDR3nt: TGTGCCAGTAGTCCCAGGGGACAGGGAAACTATGGCTACACCTTC

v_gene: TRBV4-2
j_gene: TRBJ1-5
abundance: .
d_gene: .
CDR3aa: CASSQTNQPQHF
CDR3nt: TGTGCCAGCAGCCAAACTAATCAGCCCCAGCATTTT

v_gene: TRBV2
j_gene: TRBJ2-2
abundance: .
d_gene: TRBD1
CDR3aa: CASSDTGTGQGPWGELFF
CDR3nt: TGTGCCAGCAGCGACACCGGCACGGGACAGGGGCCCTGGGGGGAGCTGTTTTTT

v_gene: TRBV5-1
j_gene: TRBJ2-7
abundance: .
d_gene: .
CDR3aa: CASSVGGLSYEQYF
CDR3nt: TGCGCCAGCAGTGTCGGGGGCCTTTCCTACGAGCAGTACTTC

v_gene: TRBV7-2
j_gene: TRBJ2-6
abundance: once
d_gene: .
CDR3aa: CASSSDSGANVLTF
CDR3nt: TGTGCCAGCAGCTCAGACTCTGGGGCCAACGTCCTGACTTTC

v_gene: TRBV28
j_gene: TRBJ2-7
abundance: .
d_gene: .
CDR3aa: CASSLIRILASYEQYF
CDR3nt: TGTGCCAGCAGTCTTATCAGAATTTTAGCCTCCTACGAGCAGTACTTC

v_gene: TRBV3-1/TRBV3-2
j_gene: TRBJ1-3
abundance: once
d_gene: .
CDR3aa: CASSRTGGNTIYF
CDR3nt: TGTGCCAGCAGCCGGACGGGAGGAAACACCATATATTTT

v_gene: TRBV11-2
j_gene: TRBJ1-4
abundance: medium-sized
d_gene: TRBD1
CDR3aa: CASSLGQGSNEKLFF
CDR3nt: TGTGCCAGCAGCTTAGGACAGGGTTCTAATGAAAAACTGTTTTTT

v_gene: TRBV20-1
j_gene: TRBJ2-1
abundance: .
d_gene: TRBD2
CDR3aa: CSASPLAANYNEQFF
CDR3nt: TGCAGTGCTAGTCCCCTAGCGGCTAACTACAATGAGCAGTTCTTC

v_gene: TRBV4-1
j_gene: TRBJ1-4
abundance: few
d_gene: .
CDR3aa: CASSQEGKVGGVNEKLFF
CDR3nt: TGCGCCAGCAGCCAAGAGGGTAAAGTTGGGGGAGTTAACGAAAAACTGTTTTTT